This TCR beta chain was profiled in a study of blood T cell repertoires in COVID-19. Across the study: Recovered participants had two consecutive negative NP/OP PCR tests, healthcare professional clearance, or symptom resolution.

With V trimmed by 0 bases and J by 2 bases, 2 bases remained unmatched. The CDR3 contains 15 residues. In germline, CDR1 is SGDLS, CDR2 YYNGEE. Some clones are missing from TCRdb's copy, which holds only in-frame ones; the method was immunoSEQ multiplex PCR. The sample includes some 220,000 clones, approximately 87% seen only once; the top ten take approximately 2.8%. This receptor was obtained from a woman in her forties or fifties in a cohort exposed to, infected with or recovered from COVID-19 (not recorded which). Sample: PBMCs or T cells enriched from blood (not recorded which). V and J are TRBV9 and TRBJ1-1, with 9 bases fitting TRBD1. CDR3: CASSVGGQGNTEAFF. As DNA, the CDR3 is TGTGCCAGCAGCGTAGGGGGACAGGGTAACACTGAAGCTTTCTTT.